These 2 T cell receptor beta chains were all obtained from the same sample, sequenced in a study of vaccination effects on CD4 cells after COVID-19. Before sequencing, viral peptide pools were used by the ViraFEST assay to expand antigen-specific CD4+ T cells. Subsequent to a culture period of more than 9 days, CD4+ T cells were isolated. Neither prior SARS-CoV-2 infection nor positive nucleocapsid antibodies were present in the vaccine recipients. Their cognate antigens are unknown. Sequencing was performed with immunoSEQ multiplex PCR; in TCRdb, only in-frame clones are kept and a portion is missing. This sample has tens of thousands of clones, with more than 60% found just once. Sequencing used CD4+ T cells from PBMCs cultured with SARS-CoV-2 spike peptides, obtained before COVID-19 vaccination. These receptors all stem from a human donor who received a COVID-19 vaccine.

The chain joins TRBV3-1 (or the pseudogene TRBV3-2) to TRBJ1-2; 9 bases line up with TRBD1. The CDR3 length is 14 residues. CDR1 is LGHDT and CDR2 is YNNKEL in the germline V gene (reference sequence). The V segment lost 4 bases and the J segment 8 bases; nucleotides outside the gene matches: 8. CDR3 in DNA: TGTGCCAGCAGCCTATCGGGACAGGGAGCAGGCTACACCTTC. Translation: CASSLSGQGAGYTF.

This clone was seen a handful of times. The chain carries TRBV30 and TRBJ2-1; 8 positions match TRBD2. Trimming removed 0 bases from V and 0 bases from J; junction bases left unmatched: 13. CDR1 is GTSNPN, CDR2 SVGIG, per germline (reference sequence). The CDR3 spans 19 residues. CDR3 region: CAWSVPRGGLRSSYNEQFF. CDR3 coding DNA: TGTGCCTGGAGTGTACCCCGGGGGGGACTTAGGAGCTCCTACAATGAGCAGTTCTTC.